This T cell receptor (beta chain) was obtained from a study of vaccination effects on CD4 cells after COVID-19. Study-level findings and limits: Clones that were induced by infection or by vaccine showed marked contraction late after vaccination.

Trimming pared 0 bases from V and 7 bases from J, leaving 10 bases between. CDR3 length: 14 amino acids. Germline assignment: CDR1 KGHSH and CDR2 LQKENI. The table lists this clone with a few counts. The antigen is undetermined. Expansion with viral peptide pools was applied to antigen-specific CD4+ T cells by the ViraFEST assay prior to sequencing. Subsequent to a culture period of 10 to 11 days, CD4+ T cells were isolated. No vaccinee had earlier SARS-CoV-2 infection, and nucleocapsid antibodies were negative. Clones were read by immunoSEQ multiplex PCR, and TCRdb kept only the in-frame ones, dropping some. The sample consists of about 55,000 clones, 55% to 75% of them appearing once.

This TCR came from a human donor who received a COVID-19 vaccine. The chain employs TRBV18 and TRBJ1-3; possibly TRBD1 for D (5 bases). Sequenced here: CD4+ T cells from PBMCs cultured with SARS-CoV-2 spike peptides, sampled before COVID-19 vaccination. The CDR3 nucleotides read TGTGCCAGCTCACCACCGTCAGGGACCAACACCATATATTTT. This translates into CASSPPSGTNTIYF.